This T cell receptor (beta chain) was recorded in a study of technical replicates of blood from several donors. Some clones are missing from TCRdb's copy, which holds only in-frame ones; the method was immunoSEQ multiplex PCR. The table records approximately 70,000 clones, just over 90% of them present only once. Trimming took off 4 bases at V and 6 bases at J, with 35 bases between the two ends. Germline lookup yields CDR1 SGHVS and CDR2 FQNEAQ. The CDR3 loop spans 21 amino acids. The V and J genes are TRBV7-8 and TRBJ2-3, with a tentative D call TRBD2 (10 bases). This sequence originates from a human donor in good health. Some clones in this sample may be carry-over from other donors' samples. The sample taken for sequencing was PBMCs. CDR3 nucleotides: TGTGCCAGCAGCTCCCGGGACAGGGTATGGGGACTAGCGATGTTTTTGGATACGCAGTATTTT. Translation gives CASSSRDRVWGLAMFLDTQYF.